This T cell receptor (beta chain) was identified during a study of identical twins. Points from the study as a whole: Invariant cells of the MAIT and iNKT types might have partly distorted the zero-insertion analyses. The authors drew conclusions from cross-sectional statistical analysis rather than following the same donors.

Template switching created a universal primer site, and the cDNA included unique molecular identifiers. One entry per CDR3 protein results from TCRdb running MiXCR on the 5' RACE reads. The profile shows roughly 230,000 distinct CDR3 sequences, about 8.3% of them singletons. Remarks on this clonotype: The antigen is not known.

The germline V gene encodes CDR1 MNHEY and CDR2 SMNVEV (reference sequence). The CDR3 is 17 residues long. Trimming at V came to 5 bases and at J to 3 bases, leaving 10 bases not matched to a gene. The same specimen was also included in a second study, on yellow fever vaccine responses in identical twins.

The specimen was CD8+ T cells sorted from blood. The chain has TRBV27 and TRBJ2-2; 9 bases map to TRBD2. The TCR was taken from a woman under 30 in good health. CDR3 nucleotide sequence: TGTGCCAGCAGTAAACTCTCTAGCGGGACTTACACCGGGGAGCTGTTTTTT. Its translation is CASSKLSSGTYTGELFF.